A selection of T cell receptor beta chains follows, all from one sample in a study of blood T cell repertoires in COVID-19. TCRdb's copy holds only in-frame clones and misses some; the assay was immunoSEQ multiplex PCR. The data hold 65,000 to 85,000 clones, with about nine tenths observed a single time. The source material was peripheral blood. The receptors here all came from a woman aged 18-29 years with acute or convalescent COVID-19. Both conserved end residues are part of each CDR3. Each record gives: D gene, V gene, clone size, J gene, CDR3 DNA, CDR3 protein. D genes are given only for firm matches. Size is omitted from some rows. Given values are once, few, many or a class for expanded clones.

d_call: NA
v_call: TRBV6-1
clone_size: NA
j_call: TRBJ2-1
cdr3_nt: TGTGCCAGCAGTGTGGGTGTTTCAGCGGCCTACAATGAGCAGTTCTTC
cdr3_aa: CASSVGVSAAYNEQFF

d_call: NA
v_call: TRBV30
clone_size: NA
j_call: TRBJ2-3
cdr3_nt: TGTGCCTGCAGCCCAGCCGGGGGTCCCCCAGATACGCAGTATTTT
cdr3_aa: CACSPAGGPPDTQYF

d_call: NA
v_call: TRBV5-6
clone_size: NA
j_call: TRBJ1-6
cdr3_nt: TGTGCCAGCAGCCTCAGTTTCTATAATTCACCCCTCCACTTT
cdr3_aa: CASSLSFYNSPLHF

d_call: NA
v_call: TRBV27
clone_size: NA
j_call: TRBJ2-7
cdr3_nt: TGTGCCAGCAGTTTAAGGGGGAGCTACGAGCAGTACTTC
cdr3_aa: CASSLRGSYEQYF

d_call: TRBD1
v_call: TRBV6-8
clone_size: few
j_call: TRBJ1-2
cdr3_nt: TGTGCCAGCAGTTACTGCGACAGGGGGCTTGGCTACACCTTC
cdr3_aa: CASSYCDRGLGYTF

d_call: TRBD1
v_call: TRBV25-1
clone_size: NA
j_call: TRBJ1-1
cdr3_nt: TGTGCCAGCAGTGGGGGACAGGGGGCTCCAATCACTGAAGCTTTCTTT
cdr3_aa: CASSGGQGAPITEAFF

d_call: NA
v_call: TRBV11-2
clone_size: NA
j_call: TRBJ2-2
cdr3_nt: TGTGCCAGCAGCCCTCCTATAGCGAACACCGGGGAGCTGTTTTTT
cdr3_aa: CASSPPIANTGELFF

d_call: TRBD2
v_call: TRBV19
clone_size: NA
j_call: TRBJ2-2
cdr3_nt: TGTGCCAGTAAGCGGGAGTCGAGCACCGGGGAGCTGTTTTTT
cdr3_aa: CASKRESSTGELFF

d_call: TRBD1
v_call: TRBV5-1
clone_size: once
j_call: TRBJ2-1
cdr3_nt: TGCGCCAGCAGCTTGGTCGGACAGGGGGCTCTTTATGAGCAGTTCTTC
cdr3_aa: CASSLVGQGALYEQFF

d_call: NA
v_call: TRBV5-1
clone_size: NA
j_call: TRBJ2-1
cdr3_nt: TGCGCCAGCAGCAAGGACAGTAGCTCCTACAATGAGCAGTTCTTC
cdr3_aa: CASSKDSSSYNEQFF

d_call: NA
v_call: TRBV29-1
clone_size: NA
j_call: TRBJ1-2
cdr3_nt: TGCAGCGACGACAGATCCTATGGCTACACCTTC
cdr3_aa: CSDDRSYGYTF

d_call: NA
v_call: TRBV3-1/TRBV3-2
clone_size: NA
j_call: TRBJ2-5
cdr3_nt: TGTGCCAGCAGCCAGGGCTGGGAGACCCAGTACTTC
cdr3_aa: CASSQGWETQYF

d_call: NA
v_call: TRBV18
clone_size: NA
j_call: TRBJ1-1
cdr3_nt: TGTGCCAGCTCACCACGGCGGGAGACTGAAGCTTTCTTT
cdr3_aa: CASSPRRETEAFF

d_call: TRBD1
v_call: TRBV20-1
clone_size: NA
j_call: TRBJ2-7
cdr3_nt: TGCAGTGCCAGTACAAGAGACAGGGGGCTGTACGAGCAGTACTTC
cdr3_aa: CSASTRDRGLYEQYF

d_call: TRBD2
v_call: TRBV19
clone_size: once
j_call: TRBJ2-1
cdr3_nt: TGTGCCAGTACCGCCTCCCCGGGACTAGCGGACGAGCAGTTCTTC
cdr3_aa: CASTASPGLADEQFF

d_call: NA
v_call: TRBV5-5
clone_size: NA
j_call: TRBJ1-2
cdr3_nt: TGTGCCAGCAGCTTCGGGGGGAGCTATGGCTACACCTTC
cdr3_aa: CASSFGGSYGYTF

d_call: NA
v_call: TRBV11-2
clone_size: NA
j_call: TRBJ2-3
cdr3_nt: TGTGCCAGCAGCGACTTAGGGGTTGGGGTGGCGAATACGCAGTATTTT
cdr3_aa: CASSDLGVGVANTQYF

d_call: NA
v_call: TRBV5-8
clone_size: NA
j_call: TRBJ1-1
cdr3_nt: TGTGCCAGCAGCTTGTGGGCCGCCTCGAACACTGAAGCTTTCTTT
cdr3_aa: CASSLWAASNTEAFF

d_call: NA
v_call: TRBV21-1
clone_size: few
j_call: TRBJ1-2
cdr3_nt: TGTGCCAGCAGCTCTTACAGGGAGTTCTATGGCTACACCTTC
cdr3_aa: CASSSYREFYGYTF

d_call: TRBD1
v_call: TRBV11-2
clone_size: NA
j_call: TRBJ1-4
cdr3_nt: TGTGCCAGCAGCGACAGTCGAACAGGGGTTTCACTGTTTTTT
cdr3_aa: CASSDSRTGVSLFF

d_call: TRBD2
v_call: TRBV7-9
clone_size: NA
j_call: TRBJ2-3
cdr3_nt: TGTGCCAGCAGCTTAGGAGCGGGAGGACGGGCAGATACGCAGTATTTT
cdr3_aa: CASSLGAGGRADTQYF

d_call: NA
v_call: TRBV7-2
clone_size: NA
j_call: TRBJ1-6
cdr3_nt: TGTGCCAGCAGCTTAGACCCTGCGGACAGAACCTATAATTCACCCCTCCACTTT
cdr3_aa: CASSLDPADRTYNSPLHF

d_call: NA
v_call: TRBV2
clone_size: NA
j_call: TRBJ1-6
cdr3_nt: TGTGCCAGCACCGCTTGGGGGGAGAGGGGTAATTCACCCCTCCACTTT
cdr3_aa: CASTAWGERGNSPLHF

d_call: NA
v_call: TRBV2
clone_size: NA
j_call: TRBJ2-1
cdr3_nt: TGTGCCAGCAAGAGGTCAATGGGCAATGAGCAGTTCTTC
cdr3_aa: CASKRSMGNEQFF

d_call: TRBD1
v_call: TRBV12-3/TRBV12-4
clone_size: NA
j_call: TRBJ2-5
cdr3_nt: TGTGCCAGCAGCTTGGGACAGGGTCAGACCCAGTACTTC
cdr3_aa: CASSLGQGQTQYF

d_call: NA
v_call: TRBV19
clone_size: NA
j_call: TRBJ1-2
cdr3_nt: TGTGCCAGTAGTATAGAGGCCGGACAGTTTAACTATGGCTACACCTTC
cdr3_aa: CASSIEAGQFNYGYTF

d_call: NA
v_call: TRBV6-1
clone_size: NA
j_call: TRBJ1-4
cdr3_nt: TGTGCCAGCAGTGAAGATACGGGGGAGCATGAAAAACTGTTTTTT
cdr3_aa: CASSEDTGEHEKLFF

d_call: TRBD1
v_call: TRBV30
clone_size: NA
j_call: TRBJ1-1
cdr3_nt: TGTGCCTGGAGGGAGGACAGGCTGAACACTGAAGCTTTCTTT
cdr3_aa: CAWREDRLNTEAFF

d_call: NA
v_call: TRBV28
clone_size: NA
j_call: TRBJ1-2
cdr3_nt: TGTGCCAGCAGTTTAGGTGGCGCGGACATCGGTGGCTACACCTTC
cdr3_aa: CASSLGGADIGGYTF

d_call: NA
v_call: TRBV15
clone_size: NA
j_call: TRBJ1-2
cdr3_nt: TGTGCCACCAGCAGAGTCCGACAGGACGATGGCTACACCTTC
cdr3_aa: CATSRVRQDDGYTF

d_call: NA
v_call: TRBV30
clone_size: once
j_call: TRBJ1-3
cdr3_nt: TGTGCCTGGAGTGTATCCTCGAGAATGAGGGACACCATATATTTT
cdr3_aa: CAWSVSSRMRDTIYF